This TCR beta chain was identified in a study of T-cell memory formation after mild COVID-19. TCRdb passed the 5' RACE reads through MiXCR, listing each CDR3 protein once. The repertoire consists of fewer than 350,000 distinct CDR3 sequences, with roughly 18% occurring once and the leading ten covering 23%. V lost 1 base to trimming and J lost 4 bases; unmatched junction nucleotides: 6. Germline CDR1 is DFQATT and CDR2 is SNEGSKA (reference sequence). There are 15 residues in the CDR3. This clonotype was seen more than once but under ten times. V gene TRBV20-1 combines with J gene TRBJ2-3, with 9 bases that match TRBD2. This sequence was found in a man aged 18 to 30 who had mild COVID-19 (a few samples of this study predate the infection). Cell type and time point are not known. Sample: PBMCs or a T cell subset sorted from them (not recorded which). The CDR3 region has the DNA TGCAGTGCTAGAGTCCAGCGGGGGGAAGCAGATACGCAGTATTTT. Amino acids: CSARVQRGEADTQYF.